Given below is one T cell receptor beta chain in context. The antigen it binds to is not known. No much larger clone is present one base from it, and per-base qualities are unavailable. V is trimmed back by 7 bases and J by 3 bases, and the junction contains 7 bases that no gene match accounts for. CDR1 and CDR2 are read off the germline V gene (reference sequence) as MNHEY and SMNVEV. There are 14 amino acids in the CDR3, from cysteine to phenylalanine inclusive. The only DNA kept is the CDR3, 42 bases in frame from the first base. Using the deep immunoSEQ assay, TCR CDR3 regions were amplified from genomic DNA by multiplex PCR. For each cell subset, the extracted genomic DNA was distributed evenly across all wells of several immunoSEQ 96-well plates, and each plate served as one replicate. Each replicate PCR for sorted subsets received approximately 200 ng genomic DNA, equal to about 29,000 T cell genomes. Purified libraries were quantified with a Qubit 3.0 fluorometer, sized on a Bioanalyzer 2100, and re-quantified with the KAPA Library Quantification kit. A separate single-read 150-cycle Illumina NextSeq 550 flow cell was used to sequence each immunoSEQ 96-well plate. In the original analysis: Because the immunoSEQ output held only junctional sequences and lacked quality scores, the filtering could not match the filtering applied to full-length reads. To assign V/J genes and CDR3, sequences were annotated using PyIR, a Python wrapper for IgBLAST v1.9, with IMGT germline references. Any read was removed if the V/J assignment was weak (E-value above 1e-6), the CDR3 was missing, or the read contained stop codons, out-of-frame junctions, or ambiguous translated residues. V3J clonotypes were defined as sequences sharing an identical inferred V gene, J gene, and CDR3 amino acid sequence. To compute the percentage overlap between repertoires, the number of shared unique clonotypes was divided by the size of the smaller repertoire. Three approaches were used to assess repertoire richness: RTK rarefaction, the Chao1 estimator, and Recon v2.1 estimates of unobserved clonotypes. OLGA was used to compute generation probabilities for all TCRbeta clonotypes that the gDNA method yielded from a few donors. TCRdb's version of the immuneACCESS table is confined to in-frame rearrangements and falls short of the full clone set. An unresolved V gene accounts for under half of the shortfall where checked; the remainder is of unknown origin. The V and J calls and clone size are taken from that table; D and trimming were inferred from the DNA. Recorded for this sample are around 940,000 clones; more than 75% of them occurred a single time. About 1.5% of the sample rests with the top ten.

This entry is derived from a study of shared clonotypes between healthy human individuals (dated by TCRdb to about 2020). Background on the whole study: The cohort included three men and a couple of women between 18 and 49 years of age. Each donor's leukapheresis produced roughly between roughly 0.85 and 9 billion PBMCs. For each donor, CD4 naive and CD4 memory were each run on three plates, CD8 naive on two plates, and CD8 memory on one plate. To estimate repertoire size and how much clonotypes are shared between individuals, the study performed deep sequencing of blood TCR repertoires from a few healthy adults. To increase sequencing depth and limit assay-specific biases, TCR repertoire library preparation and sequencing were carried out by different laboratories using diverse techniques.

Study-level results and caveats: The small number of donors limited the genetic and exposure-history diversity represented. Sampling was limited to blood, and TCR repertoires in tissue likely differ from TCR repertoires in blood. Estimated clonotype richness was generally larger for naive than for memory subsets. Sharing across four donors was observed for about 4.8% of naive CD4, 3% to 3.5% of naive CD8, roughly 2.4% of memory CD4, and about 0.4% of memory CD8 clonotypes. Compared with non-shared clonotypes, clonotypes shared by all four sorted-subset donors had higher generation probabilities. Pairwise subsampling led to the expectation that sequencing depth would affect the degree of clonotype sharing among donors. Even with the large sequencing depth, rarefaction of the sorted-subset datasets indicated that sequencing was incomplete.

Healthy HIV-negative adults with no recently reported acute infections or vaccinations were included as donors. All donors were Caucasian adults living in Nashville, Tennessee, USA. CD4+ T cells were enriched by magnetic negative selection; naive cells were then positively selected on CD45RA, and the negative fraction formed the memory subset. Blood was obtained by leukapheresis, after which PBMCs were separated by Ficoll-Histopaque density gradient centrifugation and cryopreserved in liquid nitrogen vapor phase. Purity and quantity of every magnetically sorted T cell population were checked by analytical flow cytometry. Genomic DNA was isolated from each sorted fraction and quantified by UV absorbance on a Nanodrop 2000c.

The clonotype was recovered from a man aged 18 to 30 in good health. The sequencing input was memory CD4+ T cells sorted from blood. The cell subset or site label, read with the paper, signifies: CD45RA-negative fraction. This receptor chain uses TRBV27 and TRBJ2-7; 9 bases in between match TRBD2. Here the CDR3 is given as CASKRGLANYEQYF. The DNA sequence is TGTGCCAGCAAAAGGGGACTAGCTAACTACGAGCAGTACTTC.